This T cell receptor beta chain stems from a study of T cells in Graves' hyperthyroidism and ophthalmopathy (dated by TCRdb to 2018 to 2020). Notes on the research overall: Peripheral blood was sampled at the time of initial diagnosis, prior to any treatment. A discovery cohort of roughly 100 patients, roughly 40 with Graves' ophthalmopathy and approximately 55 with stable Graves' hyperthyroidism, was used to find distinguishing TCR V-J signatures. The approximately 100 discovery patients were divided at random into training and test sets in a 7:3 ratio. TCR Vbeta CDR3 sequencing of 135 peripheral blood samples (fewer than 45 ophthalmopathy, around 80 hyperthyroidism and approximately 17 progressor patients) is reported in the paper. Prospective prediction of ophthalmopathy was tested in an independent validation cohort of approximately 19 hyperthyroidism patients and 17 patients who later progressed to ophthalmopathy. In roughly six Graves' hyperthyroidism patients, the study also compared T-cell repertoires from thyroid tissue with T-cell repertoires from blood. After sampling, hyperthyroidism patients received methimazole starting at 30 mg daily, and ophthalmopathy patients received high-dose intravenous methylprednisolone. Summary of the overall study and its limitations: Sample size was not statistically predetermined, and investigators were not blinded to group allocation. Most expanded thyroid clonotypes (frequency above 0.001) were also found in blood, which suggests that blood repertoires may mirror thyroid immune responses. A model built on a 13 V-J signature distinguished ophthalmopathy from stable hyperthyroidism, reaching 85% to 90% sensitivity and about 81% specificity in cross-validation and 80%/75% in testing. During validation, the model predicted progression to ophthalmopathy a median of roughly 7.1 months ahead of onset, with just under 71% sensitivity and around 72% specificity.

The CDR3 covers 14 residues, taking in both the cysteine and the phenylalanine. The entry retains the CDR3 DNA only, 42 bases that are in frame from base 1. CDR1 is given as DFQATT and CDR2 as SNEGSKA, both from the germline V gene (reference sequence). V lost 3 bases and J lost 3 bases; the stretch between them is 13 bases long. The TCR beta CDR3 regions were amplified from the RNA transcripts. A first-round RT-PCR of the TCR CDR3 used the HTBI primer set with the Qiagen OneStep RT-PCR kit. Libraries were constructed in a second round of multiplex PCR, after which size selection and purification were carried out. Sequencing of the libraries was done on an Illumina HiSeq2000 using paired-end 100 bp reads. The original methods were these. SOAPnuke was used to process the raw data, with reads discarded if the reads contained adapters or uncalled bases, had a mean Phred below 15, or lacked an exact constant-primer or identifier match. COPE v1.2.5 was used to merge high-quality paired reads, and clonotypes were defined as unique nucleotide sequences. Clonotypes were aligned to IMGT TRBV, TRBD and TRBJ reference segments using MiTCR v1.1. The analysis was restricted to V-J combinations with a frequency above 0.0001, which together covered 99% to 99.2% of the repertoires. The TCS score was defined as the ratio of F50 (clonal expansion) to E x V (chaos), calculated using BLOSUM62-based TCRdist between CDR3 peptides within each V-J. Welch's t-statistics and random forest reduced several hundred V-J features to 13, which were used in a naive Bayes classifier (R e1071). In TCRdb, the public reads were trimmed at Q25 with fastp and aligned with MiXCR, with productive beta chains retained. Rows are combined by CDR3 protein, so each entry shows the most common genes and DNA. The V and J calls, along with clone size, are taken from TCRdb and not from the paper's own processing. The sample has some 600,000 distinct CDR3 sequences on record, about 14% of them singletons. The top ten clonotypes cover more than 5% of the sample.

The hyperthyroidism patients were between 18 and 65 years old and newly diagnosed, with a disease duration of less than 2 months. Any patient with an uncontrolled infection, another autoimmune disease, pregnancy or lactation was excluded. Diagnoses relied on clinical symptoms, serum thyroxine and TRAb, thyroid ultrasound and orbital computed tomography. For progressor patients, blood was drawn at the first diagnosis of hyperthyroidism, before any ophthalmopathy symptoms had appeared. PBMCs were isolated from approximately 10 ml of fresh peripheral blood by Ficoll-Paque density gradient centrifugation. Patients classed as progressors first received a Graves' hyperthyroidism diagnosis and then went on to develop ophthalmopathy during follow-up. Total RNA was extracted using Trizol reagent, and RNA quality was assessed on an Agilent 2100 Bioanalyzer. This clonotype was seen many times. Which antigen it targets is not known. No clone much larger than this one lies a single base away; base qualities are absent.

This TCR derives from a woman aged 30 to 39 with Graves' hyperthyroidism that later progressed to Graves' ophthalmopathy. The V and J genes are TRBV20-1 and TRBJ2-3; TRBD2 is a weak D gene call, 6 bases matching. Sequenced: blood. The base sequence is TGCAGTGCTAGCGGAGCGGGCCGAACAGATACGCAGTATTTT. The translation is CSASGAGRTDTQYF.